These T cell receptor beta chains were read from a single sample in a study of T cells in Graves' hyperthyroidism and ophthalmopathy. TCRdb re-called the multiplex PCR reads through MiXCR, storing one row per CDR3 protein. The data contain about 270,000 distinct CDR3 sequences, roughly a quarter of them singletons. The sequenced sample consisted of blood. The receptor source for this set is a woman aged 40 to 50 with Graves' ophthalmopathy. Both conserved end residues are part of each CDR3. D genes are given only for firm matches. Size is omitted from some rows. Given values are once, few, many or a class for expanded clones.

size,V,J,D,DNA,CDR3
many,TRBV24-1,TRBJ2-7,-,TGTGCCACCAGTGACGGGGGATTGTCCTACGAGCAGTACTTC,CATSDGGLSYEQYF
many,TRBV20-1,TRBJ2-5,TRBD2,TGCAGTGCGCCTAAAGCGGGGGAAGAGACCCAGTACTTC,CSAPKAGEETQYF
many,TRBV14,TRBJ2-2,-,TGTGCCAGCAGCCAAGCCGAAGAGTGGACAGATAACACCGGGGAGCTGTTTTTT,CASSQAEEWTDNTGELFF
few,TRBV6-1,TRBJ2-1,TRBD1,TGTGCCAGCAGAACATCGGGACAGGGGGCGGATGAGCAGTTCTTC,CASRTSGQGADEQFF
many,TRBV20-1,TRBJ2-7,TRBD2,TGCAGTGCCCAGCCCCTAGCGGGAGGATACGAGCAGTACTTC,CSAQPLAGGYEQYF
many,TRBV2,TRBJ2-5,-,TGTGCCAGCAAGAGGGAAAGGGGTTTAGAGACCCAGTACTTC,CASKRERGLETQYF
many,TRBV6-1,TRBJ2-2,-,TGTGCCAGCAGTGAAACAGGAGGCACCGGGGAGCTGTTTTTT,CASSETGGTGELFF
many,TRBV28,TRBJ2-7,TRBD1,TGTGCCAGCAACGTACCGGGACAGGGGTTCTACGAGCAGTACTTC,CASNVPGQGFYEQYF
few,TRBV27,TRBJ1-2,TRBD1,TGTGCCAGCAGGGAGAGGGGGCTCGGCTACACCTTC,CASRERGLGYTF
-,TRBV6-5,TRBJ1-1,-,TGTGCCAGCAGTCCCTCGGGGTACGAAGCTTTCTTT,CASSPSGYEAFF
many,TRBV9,TRBJ2-1,TRBD1,TGTGCCAGCAGCGTAGCTGTGACTCAGGGGACAGGTAGTTTCAATGAGCAGTTCTTC,CASSVAVTQGTGSFNEQFF
many,TRBV24-1,TRBJ2-2,TRBD1,TGTGCCACCAGTGATCCCGGGACAGGGACCACCGGGGAGCTGTTTTTT,CATSDPGTGTTGELFF
many,TRBV19,TRBJ1-5,-,TGTGCCAGTAGCGACCGAAGGATAGGGCCCCAGCATTTT,CASSDRRIGPQHF
-,TRBV7-7,TRBJ2-5,-,TGTGCTAGCAGCTTATACTACGGAGAGACCCAGTACTTC,CASSLYYGETQYF
-,TRBV29-1,TRBJ2-7,TRBD1,TGCAGCGCCTCCGGGACAGGGTCGTCCGAGCAGTACTTC,CSASGTGSSEQYF
many,TRBV4-1,TRBJ2-5,-,TGCGCCAGCAGCCAATCCAGGTGGGAGACCCAGTACTTC,CASSQSRWETQYF
many,TRBV2,TRBJ1-5,-,TGTGCCAGCAGCCCGGACGGACCCAATCAGCCCCAGCATTTT,CASSPDGPNQPQHF
many,TRBV7-8,TRBJ2-7,TRBD2,TGTGCCAGCAGCTCAAGCCCGGGGGGAGGCTACGAGCAGTACTTC,CASSSSPGGGYEQYF
-,TRBV20-1,TRBJ1-1,-,TGCAGTGCTCTGGTGAGCCACACTGAAGCTTTCTTT,CSALVSHTEAFF
many,TRBV12-3/TRBV12-4,TRBJ1-4,TRBD1,TGTGCCAGCAGTTTAGCAGGGGGCGAAAAACTGTTTTTT,CASSLAGGEKLFF
many,TRBV6-2/TRBV6-3,TRBJ2-2,TRBD2,TGTGCCAGCAGTTACGCCTCATCGGGAGGGCCGAACACCGGGGAGCTGTTTTTT,CASSYASSGGPNTGELFF
many,TRBV7-9,TRBJ1-1,-,TGTGCCAGCAGCTTATACCCGGGGATCGCTGAAGCTTTCTTT,CASSLYPGIAEAFF
many,TRBV6-5,TRBJ2-5,-,TGTGCCAGCAGTAGAGGGCAAGAGACCCAGTACTTC,CASSRGQETQYF
many,TRBV29-1,TRBJ2-2,TRBD2,TGCAGCGTTGTGTGGACTAGCTTCACCGGGGAGCTGTTTTTT,CSVVWTSFTGELFF
many,TRBV11-3,TRBJ1-3,-,TGTGCCAGCAAGAGGGACACCATATATTTT,CASKRDTIYF
few,TRBV30,TRBJ2-5,TRBD2,TGTGCCTGGGATTCCCTGGGAGGGCAAGAGACCCAGTACTTC,CAWDSLGGQETQYF
many,TRBV6-5,TRBJ2-5,-,TGTGCCAGCAGTTACCCGAGGGGGAACCAAGAGACCCAGTACTTC,CASSYPRGNQETQYF
many,TRBV9,TRBJ1-1,-,TGTGCCAGCAGCGTAGAAGGCGGGGTCTCGGAAGCTTTCTTT,CASSVEGGVSEAFF
many,TRBV28,TRBJ1-1,-,TGTGCCAGCGGGCGGGATCGGATAACTGAAGCTTTCTTT,CASGRDRITEAFF
many,TRBV5-1,TRBJ1-2,-,TGCGCCAGCAGCTTGGAGGCAGACGACTATGGCTACACCTTC,CASSLEADDYGYTF
many,TRBV10-1,TRBJ2-1,TRBD1,TGCGCCAGCAGTGAGACCGGGACAGGGGGCTGGAGTGAGCAGTTCTTC,CASSETGTGGWSEQFF
many,TRBV27,TRBJ2-1,-,TGTGCCAGCAGTACCGCAACTGGGGCCCATGAGCAGTTCTTC,CASSTATGAHEQFF
many,TRBV6-1,TRBJ1-6,TRBD1,TGTGCCAGCAGTGTAGACAGGGGCAGCTCCTATAATTCACCCCTCCACTTT,CASSVDRGSSYNSPLHF
many,TRBV20-1,TRBJ2-7,-,TGCAGTGCCAGTGATGGGGCGGGCGAGCAGTACTTC,CSASDGAGEQYF
-,TRBV3-1,TRBJ2-7,-,TGTGCCAGCAGCCAGGCCAGTTCTGCGCGGGAGCAGTACTTC,CASSQASSAREQYF
many,TRBV5-1,TRBJ2-5,TRBD1,TGCGCCAGCAGCTCCGGGACAGGGGTGGAGACCCAGTACTTC,CASSSGTGVETQYF